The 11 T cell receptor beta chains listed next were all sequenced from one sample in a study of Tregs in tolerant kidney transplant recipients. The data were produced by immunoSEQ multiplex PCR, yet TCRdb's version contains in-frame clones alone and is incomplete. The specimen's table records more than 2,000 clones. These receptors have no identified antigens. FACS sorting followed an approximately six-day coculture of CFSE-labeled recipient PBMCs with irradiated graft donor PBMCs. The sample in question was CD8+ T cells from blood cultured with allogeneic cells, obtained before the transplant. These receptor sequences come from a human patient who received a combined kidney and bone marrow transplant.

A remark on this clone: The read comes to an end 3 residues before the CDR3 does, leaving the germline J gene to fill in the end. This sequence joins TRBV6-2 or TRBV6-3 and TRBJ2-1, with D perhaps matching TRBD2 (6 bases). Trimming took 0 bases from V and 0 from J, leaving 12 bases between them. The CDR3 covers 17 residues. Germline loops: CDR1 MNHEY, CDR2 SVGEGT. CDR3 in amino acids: CASSYSRGGSSYNEQFF. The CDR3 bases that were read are TGTGCCAGCAGTTACTCGAGGGGAGGCAGCTCCTACAATGAG.

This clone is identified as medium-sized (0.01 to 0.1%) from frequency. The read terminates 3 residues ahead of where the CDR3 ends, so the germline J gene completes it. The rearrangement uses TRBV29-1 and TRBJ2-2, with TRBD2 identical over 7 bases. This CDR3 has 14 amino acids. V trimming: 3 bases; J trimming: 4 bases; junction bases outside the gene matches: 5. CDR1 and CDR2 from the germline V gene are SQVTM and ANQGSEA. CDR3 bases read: TGCAGCGTTGATAACGGACTAGGCACCGGGGAG. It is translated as CSVDNGLGTGE. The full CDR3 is CSVDNGLGTGELFF.

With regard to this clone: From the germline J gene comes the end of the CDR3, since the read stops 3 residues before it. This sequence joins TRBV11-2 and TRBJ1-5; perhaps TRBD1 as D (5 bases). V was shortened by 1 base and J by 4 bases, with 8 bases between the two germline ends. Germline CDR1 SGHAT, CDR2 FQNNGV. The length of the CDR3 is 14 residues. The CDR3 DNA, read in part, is TGTGCCAGCAGCTTAGGGGGCCCTAATCAGCCC. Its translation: CASSLGGPNQP. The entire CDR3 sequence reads CASSLGGPNQPQHF.

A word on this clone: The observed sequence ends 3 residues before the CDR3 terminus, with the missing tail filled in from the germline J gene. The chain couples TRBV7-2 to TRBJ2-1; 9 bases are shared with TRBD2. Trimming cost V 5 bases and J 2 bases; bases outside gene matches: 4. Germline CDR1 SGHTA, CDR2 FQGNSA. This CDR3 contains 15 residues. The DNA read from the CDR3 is TGTGCCAGCAGCCGGGGCGGGGGGGCCTACAATGAG. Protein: CASSRGGGAYNE. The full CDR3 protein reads CASSRGGGAYNEQFF.

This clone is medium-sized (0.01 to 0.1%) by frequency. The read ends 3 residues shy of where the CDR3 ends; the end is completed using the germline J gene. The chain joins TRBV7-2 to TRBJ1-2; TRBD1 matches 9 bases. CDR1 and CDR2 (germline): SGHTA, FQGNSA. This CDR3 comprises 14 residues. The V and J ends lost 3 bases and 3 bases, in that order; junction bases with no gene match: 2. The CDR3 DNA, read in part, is TGTGCCAGCAGCTTGGACAGGGGAGACTATGGC. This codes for CASSLDRGDYG. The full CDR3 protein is CASSLDRGDYGYTF.

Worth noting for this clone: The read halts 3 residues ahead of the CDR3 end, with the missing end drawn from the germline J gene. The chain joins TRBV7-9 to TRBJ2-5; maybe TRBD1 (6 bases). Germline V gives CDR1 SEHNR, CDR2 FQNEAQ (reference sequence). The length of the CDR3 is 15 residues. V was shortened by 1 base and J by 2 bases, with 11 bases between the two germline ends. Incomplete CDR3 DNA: TGTGCCAGCAGCTTAGGAATGGACAGTCAAGAGACC. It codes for CASSLGMDSQET. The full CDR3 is CASSLGMDSQETQYF. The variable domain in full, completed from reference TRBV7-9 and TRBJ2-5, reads DTGVSQNPRHKITKRGQNVTFRCDPISEHNRLYWYRQTLGQGPEFLTYFQNEAQLEKSRLLSDRFSAERPKGSFSTLEIQRTEQGDSAMYLCASSLGMDSQETQYFGPGTRLLVL.

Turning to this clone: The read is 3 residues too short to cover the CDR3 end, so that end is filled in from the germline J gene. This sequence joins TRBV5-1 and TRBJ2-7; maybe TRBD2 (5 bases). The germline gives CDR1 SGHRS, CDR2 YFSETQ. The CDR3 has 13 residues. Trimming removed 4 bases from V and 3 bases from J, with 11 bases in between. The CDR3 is CASSPGLLYEQYF. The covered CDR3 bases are TGCGCCAGCAGCCCCGGACTCCTCTACGAG.

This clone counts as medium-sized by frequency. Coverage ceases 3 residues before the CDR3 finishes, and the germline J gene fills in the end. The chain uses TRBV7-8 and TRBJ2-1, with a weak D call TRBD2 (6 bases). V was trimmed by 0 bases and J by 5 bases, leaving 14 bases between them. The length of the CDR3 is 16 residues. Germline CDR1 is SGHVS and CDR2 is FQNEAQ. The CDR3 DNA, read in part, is TGTGCCAGCAGCTTAGCCGGACTACTGGTCGACAATGAG. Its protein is CASSLAGLLVDNE. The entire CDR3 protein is CASSLAGLLVDNEQFF.

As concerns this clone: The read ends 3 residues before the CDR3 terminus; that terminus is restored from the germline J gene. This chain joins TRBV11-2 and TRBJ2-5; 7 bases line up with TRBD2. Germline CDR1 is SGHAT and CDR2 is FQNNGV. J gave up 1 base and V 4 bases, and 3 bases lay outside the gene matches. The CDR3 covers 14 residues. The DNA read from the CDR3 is TGTGCCAGCAGCTCTTGGACTAGCCAAGAGACC. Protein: CASSSWTSQET. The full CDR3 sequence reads CASSSWTSQETQYF.

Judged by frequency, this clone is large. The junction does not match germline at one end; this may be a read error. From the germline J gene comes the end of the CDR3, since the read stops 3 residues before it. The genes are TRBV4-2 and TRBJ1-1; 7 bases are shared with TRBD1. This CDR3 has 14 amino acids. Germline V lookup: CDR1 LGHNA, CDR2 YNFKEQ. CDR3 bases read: TGCGCCAGCAGCACCCGGACAGGGAACACTGAA. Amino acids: CASSTRTGNTE. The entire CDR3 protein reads CASSTRTGNTEAFF.

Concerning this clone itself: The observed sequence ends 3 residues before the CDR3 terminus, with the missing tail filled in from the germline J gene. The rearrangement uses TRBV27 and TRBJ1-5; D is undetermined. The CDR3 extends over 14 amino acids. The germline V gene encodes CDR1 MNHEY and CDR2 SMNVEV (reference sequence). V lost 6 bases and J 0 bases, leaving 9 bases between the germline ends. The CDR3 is CASSPVYSNQPQHF. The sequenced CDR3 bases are TGTGCCAGCAGCCCAGTTTATAGCAATCAGCCC.